This T cell receptor (beta chain) was sequenced in a study of blood T cells in healthy people across ages (dated by TCRdb to between 2015 and 2016). A note on the overall study: Template switching captured roughly one uniquely barcoded TCR beta cDNA molecule per two T cells in model experiments. Age-related changes in TCR beta repertoire diversity were measured in the study by deep sequencing normalized with unique cDNA molecular identifiers. Four age groups were formed from the donors: young (average approximately 15 years), middle-aged (around 39), aged (over 55) and long-lived (82). Donors of different ages were randomly distributed across sequencing lanes to avoid experimental bias. Two additional independent replicas of 1 million unique cDNA reads from the same blood draw were analyzed for two donors (one aged 18 to 29 and one aged 80 or older).

Concerning this clonotype itself: The clone's antigen remains unknown. Base qualities are not recorded, but no much larger clone differs from it by a single base.

Study-wide findings and limitations: As age increased, observed TCR beta diversity per million T cells dropped in a roughly linear way, and a significant reduction was already evident by age about 40. Since profiling was done on bulk unsorted PBMCs, naive and antigen-experienced compartments could not be conclusively compared. The long-lived group showed more naive CD4+ T cells, fewer expanded clones and increased TCR diversity than the aged group, suggesting age selection. The CMV infection status of donors was not known, potentially confounding age-related changes in expanded clonotypes. Estimates of total diversity based on one million sequenced T cells were considered lower bounds and underestimates. A strong correlation was found between observed TCR beta diversity and the percentage of naive T cells measured by flow cytometry.

The donors were a few dozen Caucasian individuals from Russia, aged roughly 6 to 90 years, who were systemically healthy. Each donor gave about 9.7 milliliters of peripheral blood, drawn into EDTA-treated Vacutainer tubes. PBMCs were isolated by Ficoll-Paque density-gradient centrifugation, with at least 7 million obtained per sample. Trizol reagent was used to extract total RNA from the PBMCs, yielding at least 6 micrograms per sample. Naive CD45RAhigh/CD27high T cell percentages were measured by flow cytometry on a PBMC aliquot from every donor. Via the germline V gene, CDR1 is MNHNS and CDR2 SASEGT. Trimming removed 6 bases from V and 4 bases from J; the gene matches leave 5 bases unexplained. The CDR3 measures 15 amino acids from cysteine to phenylalanine. CDR3 DNA is the only sequence kept; it has 45 bases, read in frame from the first base. The library was prepared using 5' RACE. The sample was run on an Illumina HiSeq 2500. The second PCR ran for roughly 7 to 12 cycles and used a J-beta primer mix along with a sample-barcoded 5' primer. Each TCR beta cDNA molecule received a unique molecular identifier from a template-switch 5' adaptor carrying 12 random nucleotides. Each sample yielded at least 2.5 million CDR3-containing paired-end reads. All of the RNA was converted into first-strand cDNA using the Mint cDNA synthesis kit, with a TRBC-specific oligonucleotide serving as the primer. Following uracil-DNA glycosylase treatment, all cDNA underwent a first 18-cycle PCR with the universal primers M1SS and BC2_uni_R. Per the source publication's procedure: For normalization, 1 million high-quality reads were randomly selected from each sample, with every read carrying a distinct molecular identifier. Instead of being binned into consensus sequences, reads that shared molecular identifiers were thrown out. MiTCR, with a Q25 quality threshold and the strictest error-elimination algorithm, was used for CDR3 identification, clonotype clustering and error correction. A nonparametric unseen species model using Euler transformation provided a lower-bound estimate of total TCR beta diversity. TCRdb reworked the public reads: Q25 trimming with fastp, MiXCR clone assembly, productive beta chains retained. Identical CDR3 proteins give one entry, which carries the most common genes and DNA. TCRdb, not the original authors, processed these V and J calls. A total of about a million distinct CDR3 sequences appear in this sample, roughly 52% of them only once. The top ten clonotypes cover roughly an eighth of the sample.

The specimen was blood. Recombination connected TRBV6-1 to TRBJ2-3; TRBD2 aligns with 12 central bases. The source is a man aged 25 to 40 in good health. The DNA sequence is TGTGCCAGCAGCGATACTAGCGGGGGGCCAGATACGCAGTATTTT. Translated, it reads CASSDTSGGPDTQYF.